This TCR beta chain emerged from a study of regulatory T cells in long-lasting Graves disease. Overall study findings and caveats: Persistent disease preferred TRBV28, TRBJ1-2 and TRBJ2-5; new disease, TRBV20-1 and TRBJ2-1.

Time point noted: newly diagnosed GD, antithyroid drugs for less than 3 months. Researchers made the TCR library from RNA that was extracted from PBMCs. Building of the TCR beta libraries involved iRepertoire HTBI primers and Arm-PCR of CDR3 regions. Via MiXCR, TCRdb re-called the multiplex PCR reads, giving one row per CDR3 protein. The repertoire includes around 480,000 distinct CDR3 sequences, 15% to 20% of them detected once, and 12% sits in the top ten. At least ten counts were recorded for this clonotype. The antigen is not known. This CDR3 has 16 amino acids. V shed 2 bases and J 4 bases; nucleotides not matched to a gene: 6. In germline, CDR1 is SGHRS, CDR2 YFSETQ. This sample also appeared in a second study, on T cells in Graves' hyperthyroidism and ophthalmopathy. As that report states: The HTBI primer set drove a first-round RT-PCR of the TCR CDR3. Ophthalmopathy was predicted by the model a median of 6.5 months ahead of onset.

This TCR came from a man aged 35-49 years with Graves disease. The rearrangement joins TRBV5-1 to TRBJ2-5; 12 bases align to TRBD2. The specimen was peripheral blood mononuclear cells (PBMCs), collected at new diagnosis, from a patient treated with antithyroid drugs. CDR3 residues: CASSLLAGGGRETQYF. The CDR3 bases are TGCGCCAGCAGCTTACTAGCGGGAGGTGGTAGAGAGACCCAGTACTTC.